These 32 T cell receptor beta chains share one sample of origin, sequenced in a study of blood T cell repertoires in COVID-19. The protocol was immunoSEQ multiplex PCR, while the TCRdb copy is restricted to in-frame clones and leaves out a portion. The top ten hold roughly 1.2% of the sample, which has some 58,000 clones, approximately 83% seen once. The specimen was peripheral blood. Source of these receptors: a man aged 35 to 55 with acute or convalescent COVID-19.

The V and J genes are TRBV29-1 and TRBJ1-2; 9 nucleotides match TRBD1. Germline lookup yields CDR1 SQVTM and CDR2 ANQGSEA. Trimming removed 7 bases from V and 7 bases from J; junction bases left unmatched: 10. The CDR3 has 13 amino acids. The CDR3 here is CSAGTGLKGGYTF. CDR3 nucleotide sequence: TGCAGCGCCGGGACAGGGTTAAAGGGTGGCTACACCTTC.

V and J are TRBV11-2 and TRBJ1-2; tentatively, D is TRBD1 (6 bases). Germline CDR1 and CDR2: SGHAT and FQNNGV. The CDR3 sequence is 13 residues long. The V end was cut by 3 bases, the J end by 2 bases, with 7 bases between. CDR3 nucleotide sequence: TGTGCCAGCAGCTTCGACAGGAACTATGGCTACACCTTC. Its translation is CASSFDRNYGYTF.

This chain joins TRBV7-2 and TRBJ2-7, with 9 bases lining up with TRBD1. The length of the CDR3 is 13 residues. The germline V gene encodes CDR1 SGHTA and CDR2 FQGNSA. With 3 bases clipped from V and 7 bases from J, the junction kept 4 bases outside the gene matches. Here the CDR3 DNA reads TGTGCCAGCAGCTTTGGACAGGGGAGAGAGCAGTACTTC. The encoded protein is CASSFGQGREQYF.

The chain couples TRBV6-6 to TRBJ1-5, with D possibly matching TRBD1 (5 bases). The CDR3 consists of 16 residues. CDR1 and CDR2 (germline): MNHNY, SVGAGI (reference sequence). Trimming cost V 0 bases and J 4 bases, with 13 bases left between them. Here the CDR3 DNA reads TGTGCCAGCAGTTACTCGATTGGGGCCTCGAATCAGCCCCAGCATTTT. Its translation is CASSYSIGASNQPQHF.

The chain has TRBV5-5 and TRBJ1-1, with 7 nucleotides matching TRBD1. Looked up from germline, CDR1 is SGHKS and CDR2 is YYEKEE (reference sequence). This CDR3 has 14 residues. Trimming cost V 4 bases and J 5 bases; bases outside gene matches: 8. The CDR3 nucleotides read TGTGCCAGCAGCATACAGGGGATCAGGACTGAAGCTTTCTTT. This encodes CASSIQGIRTEAFF.

V gene TRBV4-1 combines with J gene TRBJ1-5, with TRBD1 as a possible D gene (5 bases). The germline V gene has CDR1 MGHRA and CDR2 YSYEKL. V was clipped by 1 base and J by 9 bases, with 7 bases between them. The CDR3 covers 12 residues. CDR3 protein: CASSQVGGPQHF. The CDR3 coding sequence is TGCGCCAGCAGCCAAGTCGGGGGGCCCCAGCATTTT.

The chain has TRBV7-9 and TRBJ1-2; 10 bases agree with TRBD1. V shed 5 bases and J 7 bases; nucleotides not matched to a gene: 7. The CDR3 extends over 14 amino acids. Germline V gives CDR1 SEHNR, CDR2 FQNEAQ (reference sequence). The CDR3 is CASSPDRGSGGYTF. The CDR3 DNA is TGTGCCAGCAGCCCGGACAGGGGGTCTGGTGGCTACACCTTC.

This clone was detected a few times. The chain recombines TRBV5-6 with TRBJ2-5, with TRBD2 matching 10 bases. The CDR3 totals 15 residues. CDR1 is SGHDT, CDR2 YYEEEE, per germline. The ends lost 0 bases at V and 6 bases at J; junction bases unmatched: 5. CDR3 amino acids: CASSLGAGGRKTQYF. Written as DNA, the CDR3 is TGTGCCAGCAGCTTGGGAGCGGGGGGGCGTAAGACCCAGTACTTC.

This clone showed up just a few times. The chain joins TRBV5-1 to TRBJ1-2; D is undetermined. CDR3 length: 13 amino acids. CDR1 is SGHRS and CDR2 is YFSETQ in the germline V gene. V dropped 2 bases and J dropped 2 bases, with 7 bases sitting between them. DNA for the CDR3: TGCGCCAGCAGCTTCGGGGAGAACTATGGCTACACCTTC. Its protein is CASSFGENYGYTF.

The chain uses TRBV20-1 and TRBJ1-4; 8 bases map to TRBD1. The CDR3 is made up of 12 amino acids. The trim removed 3 bases at V and 10 bases at J, leaving 4 bases unmatched. Germline values: CDR1 DFQATT, CDR2 SNEGSKA (reference sequence). CDR3 sequence: CSASRTGGKLFF. The CDR3 nucleotides are TGCAGTGCTAGTCGAACAGGGGGAAAACTGTTTTTT.

The J gene is TRBJ2-5, the V gene TRBV5-1, with 9 bases fitting TRBD2. The V gene's germline CDR1 is SGHRS and CDR2 YFSETQ. CDR3 length: 15 residues. The V segment lost 1 base and the J segment 0 bases; nucleotides outside the gene matches: 1. The CDR3 DNA reads as TGCGCCAGCAGCTTGACTAGCGGGTACCAAGAGACCCAGTACTTC. Protein sequence: CASSLTSGYQETQYF.

The CDR3 coding sequence is TGTGCCAGTAGTATACTGGGGCGGACTGAAGCTTTCTTT. It specifies CASSILGRTEAFF. The chain has TRBV19 and TRBJ1-1; a possible D gene is TRBD1 (5 bases). This CDR3 comprises 13 residues. V was pared by 2 bases and J by 5 bases, with 9 bases between. Germline lookup yields CDR1 LNHDA and CDR2 SQIVND (reference sequence).

This clone was detected a few times. This sequence joins TRBV14 and TRBJ1-2; 10 positions agree with TRBD1. The CDR3 consists of 14 residues. CDR1 SGHDN and CDR2 FVKESK come from the germline V gene. V shed 3 bases and J 6 bases; nucleotides not matched to a gene: 4. The CDR3 region has the DNA TGTGCCAGCAGCCACATGACAGGGGGCAATGGCTACACCTTC. This sequence encodes CASSHMTGGNGYTF.

The rearrangement joins TRBV29-1 to TRBJ1-1; 8 bases are a match to TRBD1. V dropped 6 bases and J dropped 0; count of bases not matched to a gene: 6. The CDR3 length is 14 residues. Germline V gene data show CDR1 as SQVTM and CDR2 as ANQGSEA. CDR3 protein: CSVDRQGMNTEAFF. The CDR3 DNA follows: TGCAGCGTGGACCGACAGGGGATGAACACTGAAGCTTTCTTT.

The chain links TRBV19 to TRBJ1-5; D is unresolved. Trimming stripped 6 bases from V and 5 bases from J, with 11 bases between. From germline, CDR1 is LNHDA and CDR2 SQIVND (reference sequence). This CDR3 is built from 13 residues. In DNA, the CDR3 is TGTGCCAGTAGCTCGCCTCCGGATCAGCCCCAGCATTTT. Its translation: CASSSPPDQPQHF.

V is TRBV11-2 and J is TRBJ2-1; 11 positions agree with TRBD2. Germline CDR1 reads SGHAT; CDR2 reads FQNNGV. The junction had 4 bases not matched to a gene; V was cut back by 2 bases and J by 7 bases. CDR3 length: 15 amino acids. The CDR3 DNA follows: TGTGCCAGCAGCTTAATAGCGGGGGGGCGGAATGAGCAGTTCTTC. It specifies CASSLIAGGRNEQFF.

This clone has just one count. The gene calls are TRBV13 and TRBJ2-5; 9 bases map to TRBD2. The CDR3 is made up of 15 amino acids. With V trimmed by 3 bases and J by 0 bases, 2 bases remained unmatched. Germline-derived CDR1 and CDR2 are PRHDT and FYEKMQ (reference sequence). The CDR3 sequence: CASSFTSGYQETQYF. The CDR3 DNA is TGTGCCAGCAGCTTCACTAGCGGGTACCAAGAGACCCAGTACTTC.

The chain links TRBV7-2 to TRBJ2-2; D remains ambiguous. CDR3 length: 13 amino acids. Trimming cost V 5 bases and J 1 base, with 5 bases left between them. Germline V lookup: CDR1 SGHTA, CDR2 FQGNSA. The CDR3 nucleotides are TGTGCCAGCAGCCGAGAGAACACCGGGGAGCTGTTTTTT. This codes for CASSRENTGELFF.

There are a few counts of this clone. This chain joins TRBV9 and TRBJ1-2; 8 bases are a match to TRBD1. Germline CDR1 and CDR2: SGDLS and YYNGEE. This CDR3 contains 17 residues. Trimming cost V 1 base and J 0 bases; bases outside gene matches: 8. The CDR3 sequence is CASSVSQPGGTNYGYTF. The DNA for the CDR3 is TGTGCCAGCAGCGTAAGTCAACCAGGGGGCACTAACTATGGCTACACCTTC. Drawing the rest from reference TRBV9 and TRBJ1-2, the complete variable domain is DSGVTQTPKHLITATGQRVTLRCSPRSGDLSVYWYQQSLDQGLQFLIQYYNGEERAKGNILERFSAQQFPDLHSELNLSSLELGDSALYFCASSVSQPGGTNYGYTFGSGTRLTVV.

This clone was observed a few times. This sequence joins TRBV5-8 and TRBJ1-4, with D hard to call. This CDR3 contains 15 residues. The V gene's germline CDR1 is SGHTS and CDR2 YDEGEE. The V gene lost 4 bases and the J gene lost 7 bases, with 17 bases spanning the gap. This CDR3 is CASSDREALSEKLFF. CDR3 nucleotide sequence: TGTGCCAGCAGCGATCGGGAGGCCTTGAGTGAAAAACTGTTTTTT.

The chain couples TRBV6-1 to TRBJ1-5, with 7 bases fitting TRBD1. This CDR3 has 15 amino acids. The germline gives CDR1 MNHNS, CDR2 SASEGT. The junction had 6 bases not matched to a gene; V was cut back by 0 bases and J by 7 bases. The CDR3 DNA reads TGTGCCAGCAGTGAAGCAGGGGGCGCGAGCCAGCCCCAGCATTTT. Its translation is CASSEAGGASQPQHF.

The chain is built from TRBV7-6 and TRBJ2-2; 8 bases are a match to TRBD2. V dropped 6 bases and J dropped 2; count of bases not matched to a gene: 8. Per the germline V gene, CDR1 is SGHVS and CDR2 is FNYEAQ. The CDR3 totals 16 residues. CDR3 nucleotide sequence: TGTGCCAGCAGTCATCCCGGGGGGGGAAACACCGGGGAGCTGTTTTTT. Protein sequence: CASSHPGGGNTGELFF.

The rearrangement links TRBV19 to TRBJ2-5, with TRBD2 matching 11 bases. This CDR3 region has 17 residues. Germline V gives CDR1 LNHDA, CDR2 SQIVND (reference sequence). Trimming took 2 bases from V and 1 from J; bases not matched to a gene: 6. The CDR3 reads CASSISGSGGAQETQYF. The CDR3 DNA reads TGTGCCAGTAGTATAAGTGGTAGCGGGGGGGCCCAAGAGACCCAGTACTTC.

CDR3 DNA: TGCGCCAGCAGCCAAGAATCAGCAGGGGGCCGATCACCCCTCCACTTT. This codes for CASSQESAGGRSPLHF. V is TRBV4-1 and J is TRBJ1-6; TRBD1 aligns across 8 bases. This CDR3 contains 16 residues. CDR1 is MGHRA and CDR2 is YSYEKL in the germline V gene. V gave up 0 bases and J gave up 10 bases; unmatched junction bases: 8.

In its sample, this clone was seen a few times. The chain is built from TRBV12-3 or TRBV12-4 and TRBJ1-2, with D unclear. V lost 7 bases and J 4 bases, leaving 13 bases between the germline ends. The CDR3 contains 13 residues. The CDR3 DNA sequence: TGTGCCAGCACCCCACTAGCCTCCTATGGCTACACCTTC. This gives the protein CASTPLASYGYTF.

V usage is TRBV9 and J usage is TRBJ1-2; 7 nucleotides match TRBD1. The germline CDR1 and CDR2 sequences are SGDLS and YYNGEE. This CDR3 contains 16 residues. The trim removed 3 bases at V and 0 bases at J, leaving 8 bases unmatched. The CDR3 region has the DNA TGTGCCAGCAGCGCCACCGGGCAGGGGGCTAACTATGGCTACACCTTC. It encodes CASSATGQGANYGYTF.

The gene calls are TRBV11-3 and TRBJ1-2; D gene uncertain. The germline V gene encodes CDR1 SGHNT and CDR2 YENEEA. The CDR3 is 14 residues long. The ends were cut back, 5 bases at V and 8 bases at J, with 18 bases in the middle. This CDR3 reads CASSLGRGFGGYTF. Here the CDR3 DNA reads TGTGCCAGCAGCCTAGGGCGGGGATTTGGAGGCTACACCTTC.

This chain joins TRBV5-1 and TRBJ1-3; possibly TRBD1 for D (6 bases). Germline CDR1 and CDR2: SGHRS and YFSETQ. Trimming stripped 1 base from V and 4 bases from J, with 9 bases between. The CDR3 runs to 14 residues. The CDR3, as DNA: TGCGCCAGCAGCTTGACAGGGAACGGAAACACCATATATTTT. Its protein product is CASSLTGNGNTIYF.

The chain couples TRBV9 to TRBJ2-2, with a possible D match to TRBD2 (5 bases). Trimming stripped 1 base from V and 4 bases from J, with 8 bases between. The CDR3 is made up of 14 amino acids. In germline, CDR1 is SGDLS, CDR2 YYNGEE. The CDR3 reads CASSVSGSTGELFF. CDR3 coding DNA: TGTGCCAGCAGCGTATCGGGGAGCACCGGGGAGCTGTTTTTT.

This clone is a singleton in its sample. The DNA for the CDR3 is TGTGCCAGCAGCCCCCCGGGACAGAGGGGGCAGAAAGCTTTCTTT. This gives the protein CASSPPGQRGQKAFF. The rearrangement links TRBV11-2 to TRBJ1-1; TRBD1 matches at 7 bases. There are 15 residues in the CDR3. The V gene end was trimmed by 5 bases and the J gene end by 9 bases; junction bases not matched to a gene: 15. Germline V gene lookup returns CDR1 SGHAT and CDR2 FQNNGV.

The V call is TRBV12-5, the J call TRBJ2-1, with 8 bases fitting TRBD2. This CDR3 spans 18 amino acids. J was trimmed by 1 base and V by 1 base; bases with no gene match: 9. The germline CDR1 and CDR2 sequences are LGHNT and FRNRAP. DNA for the CDR3: TGTGCTAGTGGTTTGGAGGCCGGGGGGGCCAGGTCCTACAATGAGCAGTTCTTC. Translated, it gives CASGLEAGGARSYNEQFF.

V usage is TRBV21-1 and J usage is TRBJ1-1; TRBD1 is taken as the D call from the table, unchecked against the DNA. TRBV21-1 is marked as a pseudogene. This CDR3 comprises 16 residues. CDR3 sequence: CASSKLRKGNNTEAFF. The CDR3, as DNA: TGTGCCAGCAGCAAACTCCGGAAGGGGAATAACACTGAAGCTTTCTTT.